This T cell receptor beta chain was retrieved from a study of radiation and T cells in renal cell carcinoma. Whole-study context: Nephrectomy followed 15 Gy stereotactic body radiation by 4 weeks. Study results and limitations: Without pretreatment biopsies, baseline tumor clonotype presence was undetermined.

As for time point: baseline pretreatment blood. Treatment noted: 15 Gy SBRT to primary tumor, nephrectomy 4 weeks later. The tumor was a clear cell renal cell carcinoma. Measured with immunoSEQ multiplex PCR; TCRdb has only the in-frame clones, and not every one. The table lists around 160,000 clones, around 89% of them singletons. Points on this clone: The antigen remains unidentified.

Germline V gene sequence: CDR1 MDHEN, CDR2 SYDVKM. The CDR3 is made up of 16 amino acids. V was clipped by 2 bases and J by 4 bases, with 12 bases between them. This TCR was sampled from a woman aged 70 to 79 with renal cell carcinoma. The sample was blood, taken from a patient whose treatment included radiotherapy and nephrectomy. The V and J genes are TRBV28 and TRBJ1-6; D uncertain. The CDR3, as DNA: TGTGCCAGCAGTTTACCTCCACCGGGTTATAATTCACCCCTCCACTTT. Protein product: CASSLPPPGYNSPLHF.